These T cell receptor beta chains were read from a single sample in a study of CD8+CD57+ T cells in acquired aplastic anemia. Each CDR3 protein is one row after TCRdb ran MiXCR on the reads. The table records around 150,000 distinct CDR3 sequences, 45% to 50% of them present only once. Material for sequencing was sorted CD4+, CD8+, or CD8+CD57+ T cells (not recorded which) from PBMCs. The receptors were sampled from a human donor with aplastic anemia. The CDR3 runs from the conserved cysteine through the conserved F or W. A D gene is named only where the DNA matches it firmly. Some rows have no size entry. The others give once, few or many, or a class for an expanded clone.

v_call: TRBV12-3/TRBV12-4
clone_size: many
d_call: -
j_call: TRBJ2-3
cdr3_nt: TGTGCCAGCAGGGGGGCTATTACAGATACGCAGTATTTT
cdr3_aa: CASRGAITDTQYF

v_call: TRBV11-1
clone_size: -
d_call: -
j_call: TRBJ2-3
cdr3_nt: TGTGCCAGCAGCTTAGCAGTACAGGCTAGCACAGATACGCAGTATTTT
cdr3_aa: CASSLAVQASTDTQYF

v_call: TRBV4-1
clone_size: -
d_call: -
j_call: TRBJ1-5
cdr3_nt: TGCGCCAGCAGCCAAGAGCACAACAATCAGCCCCAGCATTTT
cdr3_aa: CASSQEHNNQPQHF

v_call: TRBV6-2/TRBV6-3
clone_size: -
d_call: -
j_call: TRBJ2-7
cdr3_nt: TGTGCCAGCAGCCGGCGATTGAGGGAAAGCTCCTACGAGCAGTACTTC
cdr3_aa: CASSRRLRESSYEQYF

v_call: TRBV15
clone_size: few
d_call: -
j_call: TRBJ1-6
cdr3_nt: TGTGCCACCAGCAGACCGACCTTTAATTCACCCCTCCACTTT
cdr3_aa: CATSRPTFNSPLHF

v_call: TRBV10-1
clone_size: -
d_call: -
j_call: TRBJ2-1
cdr3_nt: TGCGCCAGCAGTTCAGGGTATAGCTCCTACAATGAGCAGTTCTTC
cdr3_aa: CASSSGYSSYNEQFF

v_call: TRBV5-1
clone_size: many
d_call: TRBD2
j_call: TRBJ2-7
cdr3_nt: TGCGCCAGCAGCTTGGGGGGGGGACCCTACGAGCAGTACTTC
cdr3_aa: CASSLGGGPYEQYF

v_call: TRBV20-1
clone_size: -
d_call: -
j_call: TRBJ2-1
cdr3_nt: TGCAGTGCTAGTTACTACAAGAGCTCCTACAATGAGCAGTTCTTC
cdr3_aa: CSASYYKSSYNEQFF

v_call: TRBV19
clone_size: -
d_call: -
j_call: TRBJ2-3
cdr3_nt: TGTGCCAGTAGTATAGTCATCGGGGCGGGCACAGATACGCAGTATTTT
cdr3_aa: CASSIVIGAGTDTQYF

v_call: TRBV20-1
clone_size: many
d_call: -
j_call: TRBJ1-2
cdr3_nt: TGCAGTGCTAGTACAGGTCGCAGCTATGGCTACACCTTC
cdr3_aa: CSASTGRSYGYTF

v_call: TRBV3-1
clone_size: few
d_call: TRBD2
j_call: TRBJ2-1
cdr3_nt: TGTGCCAGCAGCCAAGTCGGAGCGGGAGCAGGGGATGAGCAGTTCTTC
cdr3_aa: CASSQVGAGAGDEQFF

v_call: TRBV4-3
clone_size: -
d_call: -
j_call: TRBJ2-2
cdr3_nt: TGCGCCAGCAGCCGCGGATCGCGGGTTTCCGGGGAGCTGTTTTTT
cdr3_aa: CASSRGSRVSGELFF

v_call: TRBV7-3
clone_size: -
d_call: TRBD1
j_call: TRBJ2-7
cdr3_nt: TGTGCCAGCAGCCAGGGGGTGGGTGAGCAGTACTTC
cdr3_aa: CASSQGVGEQYF

v_call: TRBV29-1
clone_size: -
d_call: -
j_call: TRBJ2-2
cdr3_nt: TGCAGCGTTGTAGGTCGTGGCGGGGAGCTGTTTTTT
cdr3_aa: CSVVGRGGELFF

v_call: TRBV27
clone_size: many
d_call: -
j_call: TRBJ1-2
cdr3_nt: TGTGCCAGCAGCCTACATGCTGGTCTTGGCTACACCTTC
cdr3_aa: CASSLHAGLGYTF

v_call: TRBV24-1
clone_size: -
d_call: -
j_call: TRBJ2-7
cdr3_nt: TGTGCCACCAGTGAGGGGAGAGCCCCTTACGAGCAGTACTTC
cdr3_aa: CATSEGRAPYEQYF

v_call: TRBV27
clone_size: few
d_call: -
j_call: TRBJ2-3
cdr3_nt: TGTGCCAGCAGTTTATCTTGGGGGGCGCCGGGAGATACGCAGTATTTT
cdr3_aa: CASSLSWGAPGDTQYF

v_call: TRBV13
clone_size: many
d_call: TRBD2
j_call: TRBJ2-5
cdr3_nt: TGTGCCAGCAGCTTAGTCGGGACTAGCGGGAGGCAAGAGACCCAGTACTTC
cdr3_aa: CASSLVGTSGRQETQYF

v_call: TRBV20-1
clone_size: -
d_call: -
j_call: TRBJ1-3
cdr3_nt: TGCAGTGCTGGAACAGGAAACACCATATATTTT
cdr3_aa: CSAGTGNTIYF

v_call: TRBV7-9
clone_size: -
d_call: -
j_call: TRBJ1-2
cdr3_nt: TGTGCCAGCAGCTTAGCGTCACAGGGAGTAGTTGGCTACACCTTC
cdr3_aa: CASSLASQGVVGYTF

v_call: TRBV20-1
clone_size: -
d_call: -
j_call: TRBJ2-7
cdr3_nt: TGCAGTGCTAGAAACCCAGACAAGTGGTGGCAGTACTTC
cdr3_aa: CSARNPDKWWQYF